The clone carrying this T cell receptor beta chain was counted ten times or more. These data originate in a study of metastatic and nonmetastatic thyroid tumors. As processed by the authors: Variation in CDR3 across clinicopathological groups served as the basis for constructing a distant-metastasis classifier in papillary thyroid cancer. MiXCR reprocessed the PCR reads for TCRdb. The V and J calls come from TCRdb's annotation, not from the publication. The data show about 49,000 clones, approximately 4.1% seen once. The trim removed 4 bases at V and 3 bases at J, leaving 2 bases unmatched. The germline V gene has CDR1 ENHRY and CDR2 SYGVKD. The CDR3 is 14 amino acids. The entire patient cohort was treatment-naive prior to thyroid surgery.

The source of this sequence is a female donor with papillary thyroid cancer or a benign thyroid nodule (not recorded which). Some clones in this sample may be carry-over from other donors' samples. The sample taken for sequencing was blood. The chain is built from TRBV10-3 and TRBJ2-7, with 11 bases fitting TRBD2. CDR3 sequence reads: CAISAGTSGYEQYF. CDR3 DNA sequence: TGTGCCATCAGTGCCGGGACTAGCGGCTACGAGCAGTACTTC.